These T cell receptor beta chains were read from a single sample in a study of blood T cell repertoires in COVID-19. Sequenced by immunoSEQ multiplex PCR; TCRdb stores in-frame clones only, minus some. The sample lists around 200,000 clones; approximately 85% were seen once. The sample comprised PBMCs or T cells enriched from blood (not recorded which). These TCRs come from a middle-aged man with acute COVID-19. Each CDR3 is given with its conserved first and last residue.

TRBV7-2	TRBJ2-2	CASSFGAGKVNTGELFF
TRBV7-9	TRBJ2-1	CASSGTGGDYNEQFF
TRBV5-6	TRBJ1-2	CASSFPGQGPNYGYTF
TRBV19	TRBJ2-3	CASTPGTSGTDTQYF
TRBV2	TRBJ2-1	CASSLSSGRWSGNEQFF
TRBV30	TRBJ2-3	CAWVIASGSADTQYF
TRBV15	TRBJ1-5	CATQTMSGNQPQHF
TRBV5-4	TRBJ2-5	CASSFPGQEQETQYF
TRBV3-1/TRBV3-2	TRBJ2-1	CASSGGLAGTPSYNEQFF
TRBV9	TRBJ2-7	CASTPAGSGSPFF
TRBV5-6	TRBJ2-3	CASSLAGGDTQYF
TRBV4-3	TRBJ2-7	CASSLRRARWDEQYF
TRBV7-2	TRBJ2-3	CASSFTSAPTDTQYF
TRBV28	TRBJ1-1	CASTRLSGFIAFF
TRBV18	TRBJ1-2	CASSPPGSYYGYTF
TRBV7-2	TRBJ2-3	CASSLAQGTDTQYF
TRBV5-1	TRBJ1-3	CASSLAGQGSGNTIYF
TRBV3-1/TRBV3-2	TRBJ2-1	CASSFRTGHNEQFF
TRBV27	TRBJ2-7	CASRQLAGEQYF
TRBV27	TRBJ1-5	CASSVSVPVGNQPQHF
TRBV3-1/TRBV3-2	TRBJ2-2	CASSLGRIRLTGELFF
TRBV6-5	TRBJ1-1	CASSYPGGNTEAFF
TRBV6-6	TRBJ2-7	CASQQGNPNEQYF
TRBV5-6	TRBJ1-4	CASRPRGGEKLFF
TRBV27	TRBJ1-1	CASSSDSLNTEAFF
TRBV6-5	TRBJ1-3	CASVTGSGNTIYF
TRBV27	TRBJ2-7	CASSRQGLPYEQYF
TRBV5-1	TRBJ2-3	CASTRDTTDTQYF
TRBV3-1/TRBV3-2	TRBJ1-1	CASSRGQGKGAFF
TRBV12-3/TRBV12-4	TRBJ2-5	CASTFGGGETQYF
TRBV19	TRBJ2-7	CASSIGGTYEQYF
TRBV7-9	TRBJ2-7	CASSQTGTSGEQYF
TRBV6-2/TRBV6-3	TRBJ1-1	CASSRTTGGYTEAFF
TRBV6-5	TRBJ1-1	CASSPAPRQKAFF
TRBV5-4	TRBJ2-1	CASSLALAGENEQFF
TRBV5-6	TRBJ1-2	CASRSLQGNYGYTF
TRBV13	TRBJ1-3	CASSLWKGLGNTIYF
TRBV28	TRBJ1-5	CASSGQGWGRDYQPQHF
TRBV4-3	TRBJ1-3	CASSQDPGQGELSGNTIYF
TRBV2	TRBJ1-2	CASGSNYGYTF
TRBV5-6	TRBJ1-2	CASSRKSGTAGGYTF
TRBV2	TRBJ2-2	CASSDGQTANTGELFF
TRBV10-2	TRBJ2-7	CASRTGDVYEQYF
TRBV3-1/TRBV3-2	TRBJ1-2	CASSPPGVKGGYTF
TRBV19	TRBJ1-1	CASSWDRANTEAFF
TRBV7-9	TRBJ1-2	CASSLVSIPNYGYTF
TRBV5-1	TRBJ1-1	CASSLVAQNTEAFF
TRBV30	TRBJ1-1	CAWGQGKVDTEAFF
TRBV29-1	TRBJ1-2	CSVGGTGGSGYTF
TRBV6-1	TRBJ2-7	CASSEAADNYEQYF
TRBV28	TRBJ2-3	CASSLSAGFTDTQYF
TRBV19	TRBJ1-1	CASRRGNTEAFF
TRBV6-6	TRBJ1-2	CASLITDGGGGYTF
TRBV6-5	TRBJ2-1	CASSWTGDDEQFF
TRBV9	TRBJ2-7	CASSVGQGGYEQYF